One sample yielded the 5 T cell receptor beta chains listed below, sequenced in a study of vaccination effects on CD4 cells after COVID-19. After expansion with viral peptide pools in the ViraFEST assay, antigen-specific CD4+ T cells were sequenced. Once cultured for 10 days, the cells underwent separation to obtain CD4+ T cells. Participants were vaccinated with two doses of either the BNT162b2 or mRNA-1273 vaccine. TCRdb keeps only in-frame clones here, not all; method: immunoSEQ multiplex PCR. The sample shows 24,000 or so clones, approximately 76% of them seen only once. These receptors' targets are unknown. This specimen consisted of CD4+ T cells from PBMCs cultured with HCoV-229E spike peptides, obtained after COVID-19 vaccination. Receptor source: a human donor who received a COVID-19 vaccine.

The rearrangement links TRBV12-3 or TRBV12-4 to TRBJ2-4, with D uncertain. This CDR3 spans 13 amino acids. V was clipped by 7 bases and J by 0 bases, with 7 bases between them. This chain's CDR3 is CASTGLAKNIQYF. DNA of the CDR3: TGTGCCAGCACAGGATTAGCCAAAAACATTCAGTACTTC.

The chain carries TRBV4-2 and TRBJ2-1; D is unclear. The length of the CDR3 is 15 residues. Germline V gives CDR1 LGHNA, CDR2 YNFKEQ. V was shortened by 4 bases and J by 7 bases, with 17 bases between the two germline ends. The CDR3 region is CASSPRPDPINEQFF. DNA for the CDR3: TGTGCCAGCAGCCCCCGCCCGGACCCTATAAATGAGCAGTTCTTC.

This clone is medium-sized. The chain links TRBV4-1 to TRBJ2-3; either TRBD1 or TRBD2 may supply D (5 bases each). Germline lookup yields CDR1 MGHRA and CDR2 YSYEKL. The V end was cut by 0 bases, the J end by 5 bases, with 12 bases between. This CDR3 spans 15 amino acids. The chain's CDR3 is CASSQDYGAGDTQYF. CDR3 bases: TGCGCCAGCAGCCAAGATTACGGGGCGGGAGATACGCAGTATTTT.

The table lists this clone with a few counts. The chain joins TRBV5-5 to TRBJ1-1, with unresolved D. CDR3 length: 13 residues. Trimming cost V 0 bases and J 4 bases, with 7 bases left between them. Germline lookup yields CDR1 SGHKS and CDR2 YYEKEE (reference sequence). CDR3 in DNA: TGTGCCAGCAGCTTGGATGTGGGCACTGAAGCTTTCTTT. Its protein is CASSLDVGTEAFF.

This clone has a handful of counts. The chain carries TRBV6-5 and TRBJ2-1, with 8 bases aligning to TRBD1. J lost 5 bases, V lost 4 bases, and 10 bases had no gene match. The germline V gene has CDR1 MNHEY and CDR2 SVGAGI. This CDR3 comprises 16 residues. This CDR3 is CASSSRGRGLNNEQFF. As DNA, the CDR3 is TGTGCCAGCAGTTCCCGGGGCAGGGGGCTAAACAATGAGCAGTTCTTC.